This T cell receptor (beta chain) was identified during a study of cytomegalovirus exposure and HLA in healthy donors. V lost 6 bases to trimming and J lost 5 bases; unmatched junction nucleotides: 7. The CDR3 spans 14 residues. Germline V lookup: CDR1 MDHEN, CDR2 SYDVKM. This clone came up a few times. Antigen unknown. The PCR used 60 Vbeta and 13 Jbeta primers. Generated by immunoSEQ multiplex PCR, the TCRdb table keeps only in-frame clones and is missing some. The table lists around 110,000 clones, about 64% of them singletons. Findings and caveats of the study: Rare TCR sequences predominated, though certain public TCRs were found in many donors. Cytomegalovirus-associated status was assigned to around 160 TCR beta chains.

The TCR comes from a female donor in good health and CMV-seronegative. The material sequenced was PBMCs. The V and J genes are TRBV28 and TRBJ2-7; 10 bases fit TRBD1. The CDR3 region has the DNA TGTGCCAGCAGACCAAGAGGGACAGGGGACGAGCAGTACTTC. Translation: CASRPRGTGDEQYF.